The 18 T cell receptor beta chains below come from one sample, sequenced in a study of T cell responses to AZD1222 COVID-19 vaccine (dated by TCRdb to the early 2020s). The library was prepared using the immunoSEQ multiplex PCR assay. TCRdb stores this immuneACCESS table with in-frame sequences only. Part of the clones is absent; in the studies checked, under half of the shortfall reflects unresolved V genes, and no reason is known for the rest. Within this sample are tens of thousands of clones, with around three quarters of them counted one time only. The ten largest make up about 4.3% of the sample. What this sample's time point label stands for: baseline before first vaccination. The sample was peripheral blood, taken on day 0 of AZD1222 vaccination. The receptors come from an adult in good health.

V usage is TRBV6-6 and J usage is TRBJ2-7; perhaps TRBD2 as D (5 bases). V was trimmed by 2 bases and J by 2 bases, leaving 13 bases between them. The CDR3 totals 15 residues. The germline gives CDR1 MNHNY, CDR2 SVGAGI (reference sequence). The CDR3 here is CASSYEGAAPYEQYF. In nucleotides, the CDR3 is TGTGCCAGCAGTTACGAGGGCGCAGCGCCCTACGAGCAGTACTTC.

This rearrangement joins TRBV7-9 to TRBJ1-2; 9 bases line up with TRBD1. Germline-derived CDR1 and CDR2 are SEHNR and FQNEAQ (reference sequence). This CDR3 has 16 residues. V lost 5 bases and J lost 1; bases outside the gene matches: 8. CDR3 in amino acids: CASSLGQGELNYGYTF. The CDR3 region has the DNA TGTGCCAGCAGCCTGGGACAGGGAGAACTTAACTATGGCTACACCTTC.

V is TRBV5-1 and J is TRBJ1-1; 7 bases fit TRBD1. CDR1 and CDR2 (germline): SGHRS, YFSETQ. This CDR3 contains 15 residues. Losses at the gene ends were 1 base for V and 1 base for J; bases not matched to a gene: 4. The CDR3, as DNA: TGCGCCAGCAGCTTGACCGGGACAGAGAACACTGAAGCTTTCTTT. It translates to CASSLTGTENTEAFF.

J is TRBJ2-5 and V is TRBV6-5; TRBD1 aligns across 8 bases. Germline V CDR1 and CDR2: MNHEY, SVGAGI. The CDR3 contains 14 residues. V gave up 5 bases and J gave up 3 bases; unmatched junction bases: 5. CDR3 amino acids: CASSHPGQEETQYF. The CDR3 DNA reads as TGTGCCAGCAGTCACCCGGGACAGGAAGAGACCCAGTACTTC.

The V and J genes are TRBV11-2 and TRBJ2-7; the D is unclear. Germline V gives CDR1 SGHAT, CDR2 FQNNGV. The CDR3 runs to 14 residues. V lost 2 bases, J lost 5 bases, and 13 bases lay in between. Written as DNA, the CDR3 is TGTGCCAGCAGCTTAAGGATCGGGCCACACGAGCAGTACTTC. Translation gives CASSLRIGPHEQYF.

This rearrangement joins TRBV19 to TRBJ1-3; D unclear. Germline-derived CDR1 and CDR2 are LNHDA and SQIVND (reference sequence). This CDR3 has 15 amino acids. Trimming removed 10 bases from V and 0 bases from J, with 16 bases in between. The CDR3 DNA sequence: TGTGCCACCATGGTACACAGCTTCTCTGGAAACACCATATATTTT. Translation: CATMVHSFSGNTIYF.

V is TRBV7-2 and J is TRBJ2-3; 12 bases agree with TRBD2. CDR1 and CDR2 (germline): SGHTA, FQGNSA. V was pared by 2 bases and J by 5 bases, with 8 bases of the junction left unmatched. The CDR3 consists of 17 residues. The CDR3 DNA reads as TGTGCCAGCAGCTTATTCCCTAGCGGGGGGGCAAAAGATACGCAGTATTTT. Encoded protein: CASSLFPSGGAKDTQYF.

The chain recombines TRBV11-3 with TRBJ2-3; D call uncertain. Germline V gives CDR1 SGHNT, CDR2 YENEEA. This CDR3 has 13 amino acids. The ends were cut back, 4 bases at V and 4 bases at J, with 9 bases in the middle. CDR3 sequence (DNA): TGTGCCAGCAGCTCCCTCTGGGCAGATACGCAGTATTTT. Residues: CASSSLWADTQYF.

The genes are TRBV27 and TRBJ1-6; D may be TRBD1 (6 bases). The CDR3 consists of 16 residues. V was trimmed by 5 bases and J by 7 bases, leaving 18 bases between them. Germline V gives CDR1 MNHEY, CDR2 SMNVEV (reference sequence). The CDR3 region has the DNA TGTGCCAGCAGTCCCGCAGCGGGGGGGGGCAATTCACCCCTCCACTTT. Translated, it gives CASSPAAGGGNSPLHF.

The chain combines TRBV28 with TRBJ1-2; 7 bases align to TRBD1. Germline V gene lookup returns CDR1 MDHEN and CDR2 SYDVKM. This CDR3 is built from 14 residues. V shed 5 bases, J shed 3 bases, and the junction held 6 bases outside the gene matches. The CDR3 region has the DNA TGTGCCAGCAGTACCTCAGGGGGGCACTATGGCTACACCTTC. The encoded protein is CASSTSGGHYGYTF.

V gene TRBV18 combines with J gene TRBJ2-1, with 13 bases lining up with TRBD2. Germline values: CDR1 KGHSH, CDR2 LQKENI. Trimming cost V 3 bases and J 5 bases; bases outside gene matches: 10. This CDR3 region has 18 residues. This CDR3 is CASSPRLAGGSGNNEQFF. In nucleotides, the CDR3 is TGTGCCAGCTCACCCCGACTAGCGGGGGGTTCGGGCAACAATGAGCAGTTCTTC.

The chain links TRBV5-1 to TRBJ2-1; 11 bases map to TRBD1. Losses at the gene ends were 0 bases for V and 10 bases for J; bases not matched to a gene: 6. This CDR3 comprises 15 residues. Germline lookup yields CDR1 SGHRS and CDR2 YFSETQ. In DNA form, the CDR3 reads TGCGCCAGCAGCTTGGAGGGACAGGGGGGTGAGGAGCAGTTCTTC. Translated, it gives CASSLEGQGGEEQFF.

The chain is built from TRBV6-5 and TRBJ1-1; TRBD1 might be the D (5 bases). V was trimmed by 4 bases and J by 1 base, leaving 13 bases between them. The CDR3 covers 15 residues. Germline assignment: CDR1 MNHEY and CDR2 SVGAGI. CDR3 sequence: CASSWGHSRNTEAFF. The CDR3 coding sequence is TGTGCCAGCAGTTGGGGCCACAGCCGGAACACTGAAGCTTTCTTT.

The chain recombines TRBV5-1 with TRBJ1-5; D gene unclear. CDR1 and CDR2 (germline): SGHRS, YFSETQ. Trimming removed 0 bases at V and 4 bases at J, with 5 bases between. There are 13 residues in the CDR3. The CDR3 DNA is TGCGCCAGCAGCTTGGACATTAATCAGCCCCAGCATTTT. This gives the protein CASSLDINQPQHF.

The V gene is TRBV4-1, the J gene TRBJ1-2; a weak D match, TRBD1 (6 bases). V was cut by 0 bases and J by 4 bases, with 9 bases left in between. Germline V lookup: CDR1 MGHRA, CDR2 YSYEKL. The CDR3 length is 14 residues. The CDR3 sequence is CASSQEGQPYGYTF. DNA for the CDR3: TGCGCCAGCAGCCAAGAAGGACAGCCCTATGGCTACACCTTC.

This chain uses TRBV6-2 or TRBV6-3 with TRBJ1-5; 7 positions agree with TRBD1. The length of the CDR3 is 14 residues. CDR1 is MNHEY, CDR2 SVGEGT, per germline. The junction had 4 bases not matched to a gene; V was cut back by 6 bases and J by 2 bases. CDR3 sequence: CASSRQGGNQPQHF. CDR3 DNA sequence: TGTGCCAGCAGCAGACAGGGAGGCAATCAGCCCCAGCATTTT.

The rearrangement links TRBV19 to TRBJ1-6; TRBD1 matches at 9 bases. Germline V gene lookup returns CDR1 LNHDA and CDR2 SQIVND (reference sequence). Trimming took 9 bases from V and 10 from J; bases not matched to a gene: 7. This CDR3 spans 13 amino acids. CDR3 DNA sequence: TGTGCCAGAGACAGGGGGTCTGGGTCACCCCTCCACTTT. Protein product: CARDRGSGSPLHF.

V and J are TRBV12-3 or TRBV12-4 and TRBJ1-6; the D is unclear. The CDR3 consists of 13 residues. The V gene lost 4 bases and the J gene lost 7 bases, with 8 bases spanning the gap. The CDR3 coding sequence is TGTGCCAGCAGTTCGCGGGAAAATTCACCCCTCCACTTT. Translating gives CASSSRENSPLHF.